This TCR beta chain was documented in a study of monozygotic twins with inflammatory bowel disease. Making cDNA involved eight separate reactions per sample. TCRdb reworked the 5' RACE reads into one entry per CDR3 protein, no DNA. The sample table sets out over 110,000 distinct CDR3 sequences. The sequenced sample was blood. The clonotype originates from a human donor with ulcerative colitis or Crohn's disease, or a healthy co-twin of an affected twin (not recorded which).

CDR3 region: CASSLSSGGLYNEQFF. The genes are TRBV7-3 and TRBJ2-1; TCRdb picks TRBD2, but there is no DNA to check that call. CDR3 size: 16 residues. Germline V CDR1 and CDR2: SGHTA, FQGTGA.